The rows below give T cell receptor beta chains drawn from one sample of a study of patients and donors after allogeneic stem cell transplantation. TCRdb itself ran the RT-PCR reads through MiXCR, one entry per CDR3 protein. The repertoire holds 900,000 to 1,000,000 distinct CDR3 sequences, with roughly 17% as singletons. The source material was blood, either unsorted or a sorted T cell fraction (not recorded which). All receptors derive from a human donor who was either an allogeneic HSCT recipient or a stem cell or donor lymphocyte infusion donor (not recorded which). It is not recorded whose cells these are; they may come from a transplant donor. CDR3s include the opening cysteine and the closing phenylalanine or tryptophan. The order of the fields is J gene, clone size, V gene, D gene, CDR3 DNA, CDR3 protein. A D gene is named only where the DNA matches it firmly. Clone size, where shown, is once, few, many, or a class for clones that have expanded.

>TRBJ2-7|many|TRBV20-1|TRBD1
TGCAGTGCTAGAGCAGGACAGGCCTACGAGCAGTACTTC
CSARAGQAYEQYF
>TRBJ2-7|many|TRBV29-1|NA
TGCAGCGTTGTAGGATTCAGGGGGGGATACGAGCAGTACTTC
CSVVGFRGGYEQYF
>TRBJ2-2|NA|TRBV20-1|NA
TGCAGTGCTAGAGATGAGATCAGCTTGAACACCGGGGAGCTGTTTTTT
CSARDEISLNTGELFF
>TRBJ2-7|few|TRBV12-3/TRBV12-4|NA
TGTGCCAGCAGGCCGAGAGGGGACGAGCAGTACTTC
CASRPRGDEQYF
>TRBJ2-2|NA|TRBV6-1|NA
TGTGCCAGCAGTGACGGGGCAGGAGGTTACACCGGGGAGCTGTTTTTT
CASSDGAGGYTGELFF
>TRBJ2-3|NA|TRBV2|TRBD2
TGTGCCAGCAGGAAGACTTTTAGCGGGGGAGGCACAGATACGCAGTATTTT
CASRKTFSGGGTDTQYF
>TRBJ2-7|NA|TRBV30|TRBD1
TGTGCCTGGAAGACAGGGGGCTCCTACGAGCAGTACTTC
CAWKTGGSYEQYF
>TRBJ1-4|few|TRBV4-3|NA
TGCGCCAGCAGCCAAGATACGGGGTCAGTTGAAAAACTGTTTTTT
CASSQDTGSVEKLFF
>TRBJ2-7|few|TRBV20-1|NA
TGCAGTGCTACCCCGAGGGACTTCTCCTACGAGCAGTACTTC
CSATPRDFSYEQYF
>TRBJ2-5|NA|TRBV15|NA
TGTGCCACCAGCCGGACTCGGAGGGGGGAGACCCAGTACTTC
CATSRTRRGETQYF
>TRBJ1-3|few|TRBV5-1|NA
TGCGCCAGCGGTGAGGGGTCTGGAAACACCATATATTTT
CASGEGSGNTIYF
>TRBJ2-3|few|TRBV12-3/TRBV12-4|TRBD2
TGTGCCAGCAGTTCTCAGCGGGAGGGATATACGCAGTATTTT
CASSSQREGYTQYF
>TRBJ2-7|NA|TRBV18|TRBD1
TGTGCCAGCTCACCAGACAGGGCCGGTGACGAGCAGTACTTC
CASSPDRAGDEQYF
>TRBJ1-1|NA|TRBV5-1|TRBD1
TGCGCCAGCAGCAGAGGGACAGGACCGAACACTGAAGCTTTCTTT
CASSRGTGPNTEAFF
>TRBJ2-5|NA|TRBV19|TRBD2
TGTGCCAGTAGCGGTGGGAGGGGAGAGACCCAGTACTTC
CASSGGRGETQYF
>TRBJ2-1|few|TRBV5-1|TRBD2
TGCGCCAGCAGCTTGTTTGGTAGCGGGACCTCCTACAATGAGCAGTTCTTC
CASSLFGSGTSYNEQFF
>TRBJ2-7|few|TRBV25-1|NA
TGTGCCAGCAGAGACAAACCTAGCCTACAGAGCTACGAGCAGTACTTC
CASRDKPSLQSYEQYF
>TRBJ2-2|NA|TRBV10-3|TRBD1
TGTGCCATCAGTGAGGGGACAGGGAACACCGGGGAGCTGTTTTTT
CAISEGTGNTGELFF
>TRBJ2-7|NA|TRBV9|TRBD2
TGTGCCAGCAGCGATGCGTCTAGCGGGAGCCCGTACGAGCAGTACTTC
CASSDASSGSPYEQYF
>TRBJ2-1|NA|TRBV5-1|TRBD2
TGCGCCAGCAGCTTTGATAGCGGGACGGGGAATGAGCAGTTCTTC
CASSFDSGTGNEQFF
>TRBJ2-7|NA|TRBV6-2/TRBV6-3|NA
TGTGCCAGCAGTTACGGACAGAGCTACGAGCAGTACTTC
CASSYGQSYEQYF
>TRBJ2-5|NA|TRBV30|NA
TGTGCCTGGAGTCGTCAGGGGGGAGAGACCCAGTACTTC
CAWSRQGGETQYF
>TRBJ1-1|NA|TRBV10-2|NA
TGCGCCAGCAGTGAGACGAAGGGGATTGGAGCCTTCTTT
CASSETKGIGAFF
>TRBJ1-1|many|TRBV12-3/TRBV12-4|NA
TGCGCCAGCAGCTTTTGGACGGGTAACACTGAAGCTTTCTTT
CASSFWTGNTEAFF
>TRBJ2-2|NA|TRBV7-8|TRBD2
TGTGCCAGCAGCTTAGCCCGATTGACTAGCGGGAAAAACACCGGGGAGCTGTTTTTT
CASSLARLTSGKNTGELFF
>TRBJ2-2|NA|TRBV4-1|NA
TGCGCCAGCAGCCATTCTGACGCCGCCATCTCGTCCGGGGAGCTGTTTTTT
CASSHSDAAISSGELFF
>TRBJ2-6|few|TRBV2|TRBD1
TGTGCCAGCAGTTTCGGGACAGGGGGCGCTGGGGCCAACGTCCTGACTTTC
CASSFGTGGAGANVLTF
>TRBJ1-1|NA|TRBV10-3|NA
TGTGCCATCAGTGAGAACGCAAACACTGAAGCTTTCTTT
CAISENANTEAFF